One TCR beta chain is described in this entry. Its antigen is currently unknown. The source of the sample is a study of cytomegalovirus exposure and HLA in healthy donors. Background on the study: A later analysis reported the 130 or so validation repertoires used the same platform as the roughly 670 first-cohort repertoires. Study conclusions and caveats: According to the study, 160 or so TCR beta chains were cytomegalovirus-associated. CMV antigen specificity of three CMV-associated chains was confirmed in vitro. Rare TCR sequences predominated, though certain public TCRs were found in many donors.

The CDR3 contains 14 residues. The V and J ends lost 6 bases and 7 bases respectively, with 18 bases between them. CDR1 and CDR2 from the germline V gene are WSHSY and SAAADI. The data were produced by immunoSEQ multiplex PCR, yet TCRdb's version contains in-frame clones alone and is incomplete. This table holds over 110,000 clones, roughly 86% found once. This TCR was sampled from a woman in her 30s in good health and CMV-seronegative. This chain links TRBV10-2 with TRBJ1-1; D is unclear. The sequencing sample was made of PBMCs. The CDR3 here is CASREPGYTLEAFF. CDR3 nucleotides: TGCGCCAGCAGGGAGCCAGGATACACTCTTGAAGCTTTCTTT.